The rows below give T cell receptor beta chains drawn from one sample of a study of T-cell reconstitution after alpha-beta-depleted transplantation in children. One entry per CDR3 protein, called by TCRdb with MiXCR from the PCR reads. This table holds hundreds of thousands of distinct CDR3 sequences, around 17% found once. This material consisted of PBMCs from the stem cell graft donor, taken from the stem cell graft. All receptors derive from a human donor who donated a stem cell graft to a child with acute myeloid leukemia. Both conserved end residues are part of each CDR3. The D gene is left open where the match is weak. Clone size, where shown, is once, few, many, or a class for clones that have expanded.

abundance,j_gene,d_gene,v_gene,CDR3aa,CDR3nt
-,TRBJ1-5,-,TRBV5-1,CASSLGSGAEGQPQHF,TGCGCCAGCAGCTTGGGGTCGGGGGCAGAAGGTCAGCCCCAGCATTTT
few,TRBJ2-3,TRBD2,TRBV13,CASSPSGGLDTQYF,TGTGCCAGCAGCCCTAGCGGGGGTCTTGATACGCAGTATTTT
many,TRBJ1-1,-,TRBV20-1,CSASSPGEAFF,TGCAGTGCTAGCAGTCCGGGTGAAGCTTTCTTT
many,TRBJ2-2,TRBD1,TRBV20-1,CSAIPGTGFNTGELFF,TGCAGTGCTATCCCCGGGACAGGGTTTAACACCGGGGAGCTGTTTTTT
many,TRBJ2-1,-,TRBV20-1,CSASEYNEQFF,TGCAGTGCTAGCGAGTACAATGAGCAGTTCTTC
many,TRBJ1-2,-,TRBV20-1,CSARDSNQVPGYTF,TGCAGTGCTAGAGATTCTAACCAGGTGCCGGGCTACACCTTC
many,TRBJ1-5,-,TRBV20-1,CSAINYREGPQHF,TGCAGTGCTATCAATTACAGGGAAGGGCCCCAGCATTTT
-,TRBJ2-6,TRBD2,TRBV28,CASSLPGGRISGANVLTF,TGTGCCAGCAGTCTCCCGGGGGGACGGATCTCTGGGGCCAACGTCCTGACTTTC
many,TRBJ2-7,TRBD1,TRBV6-5,CASSYRDRGYEQYF,TGTGCCAGCAGTTACCGGGACAGGGGCTACGAGCAGTACTTC
many,TRBJ2-2,-,TRBV6-6,CASSYSNPGELFF,TGTGCCAGCAGTTACTCGAACCCTGGGGAGCTGTTTTTT
few,TRBJ1-1,-,TRBV6-1,CASSRLGDMNTEAFF,TGTGCCAGCAGCCGTCTGGGAGACATGAACACTGAAGCTTTCTTT
few,TRBJ2-4,TRBD1,TRBV20-1,CSARAPKGTEKNIQYF,TGCAGTGCTAGAGCCCCTAAAGGGACAGAAAAAAACATTCAGTACTTC
-,TRBJ2-5,-,TRBV5-1,CASSLVGQSETQYF,TGCGCCAGCAGCTTGGTAGGACAATCGGAGACCCAGTACTTC
-,TRBJ1-2,TRBD1,TRBV6-5,CASSSDRGEGYGYTF,TGTGCCAGCAGTTCGGACAGGGGCGAGGGGTATGGCTACACCTTC
many,TRBJ2-3,-,TRBV20-1,CSATMGVSSTDTQYF,TGCAGTGCCACGATGGGGGTTTCTAGCACAGATACGCAGTATTTT
few,TRBJ1-6,-,TRBV20-1,CSARPGDYNSPLHF,TGCAGTGCTAGGCCGGGGGACTATAATTCACCCCTCCACTTT
many,TRBJ1-2,-,TRBV5-5,CASSLQLGTNYGYTF,TGTGCCAGCAGCTTACAGTTAGGAACTAACTATGGCTACACCTTC
-,TRBJ2-2,-,TRBV2,CASRKIANTGELFF,TGTGCCAGCAGAAAGATCGCGAACACCGGGGAGCTGTTTTTT
many,TRBJ2-5,TRBD2,TRBV7-2,CASSLRGDQETQYF,TGTGCCAGCAGCTTACGGGGGGATCAAGAGACCCAGTACTTC
many,TRBJ1-1,-,TRBV6-1,CASNERGQVYTEAFF,TGTGCCAGCAATGAGCGTGGACAAGTTTACACTGAAGCTTTCTTT
few,TRBJ1-5,-,TRBV4-1,CASSPSTDSNQPQHF,TGCGCCAGCAGCCCATCGACAGATAGCAATCAGCCCCAGCATTTT
many,TRBJ2-3,TRBD1,TRBV20-1,CSARGFDRGGTDTQYF,TGCAGTGCTAGAGGATTTGACAGGGGTGGTACAGATACGCAGTATTTT
-,TRBJ2-1,TRBD1,TRBV6-1,CASNLQGDEQFF,TGTGCCAGCAACCTACAGGGGGATGAGCAGTTCTTC
many,TRBJ1-6,TRBD1,TRBV29-1,CSVITGAYNSPLHF,TGCAGCGTTATAACAGGGGCCTATAATTCACCCCTCCACTTT
-,TRBJ2-3,TRBD1,TRBV6-6,CASRQGAEDTQYF,TGTGCCAGCAGACAGGGGGCCGAAGATACGCAGTATTTT
many,TRBJ2-1,TRBD1,TRBV5-1,CASAPTGQSYNEQFF,TGCGCCAGCGCCCCGACGGGACAGTCCTACAATGAGCAGTTCTTC
-,TRBJ2-1,TRBD1,TRBV9,CASSVRGQGAYNEQFF,TGTGCCAGCAGCGTCCGAGGACAGGGGGCATACAATGAGCAGTTCTTC
-,TRBJ2-7,-,TRBV5-1,CASSLKGTLSRSQGNEQYF,TGCGCCAGCAGCTTGAAAGGCACACTGAGCCGGTCTCAAGGTAACGAGCAGTACTTC
-,TRBJ2-7,-,TRBV7-2,CASSLYSYGEQYF,TGTGCCAGCAGCTTATATTCATACGGGGAGCAGTACTTC
few,TRBJ2-1,TRBD2,TRBV6-1,CASSPRGAGGRNEQFF,TGTGCCAGCAGTCCCCGGGGAGCGGGGGGGCGTAATGAGCAGTTCTTC
-,TRBJ1-2,TRBD1,TRBV20-1,CSAPPPTGTGYTF,TGCAGTGCTCCACCACCGACAGGGACGGGCTACACCTTC
-,TRBJ1-5,-,TRBV24-1,CATSEREETQPQNF,TGTGCCACCAGTGAGAGGGAAGAGACTCAGCCCCAGAATTTT
few,TRBJ2-5,TRBD1,TRBV5-6,CASRPGTGVNTETQYF,TGTGCCAGCAGGCCCGGGACAGGGGTTAATACAGAGACCCAGTACTTC
-,TRBJ2-7,-,TRBV10-3,CAISPEASRGYEQYF,TGTGCCATCAGTCCGGAGGCATCCCGAGGGTACGAGCAGTACTTC
-,TRBJ2-5,-,TRBV12-3/TRBV12-4,CASSPLGGPQETQYF,TGTGCCAGCAGTCCCCTGGGTGGGCCCCAAGAGACCCAGTACTTC
many,TRBJ2-1,-,TRBV12-3/TRBV12-4,CASSLSRPPYNEQFF,TGTGCCAGCAGTTTAAGCAGGCCACCCTACAATGAGCAGTTCTTC
few,TRBJ2-7,-,TRBV27,CASTPTMGASYEQYF,TGTGCCAGCACCCCCACAATGGGTGCATCCTACGAGCAGTACTTC
many,TRBJ2-1,TRBD2,TRBV20-1,CSATSGYNEQFF,TGCAGTGCGACTAGCGGCTACAATGAGCAGTTCTTC
many,TRBJ2-7,-,TRBV5-5,CASSGVADYEQYF,TGTGCCAGCAGCGGAGTAGCCGACTACGAGCAGTACTTC
many,TRBJ2-2,-,TRBV6-5,CASSYNGANTGELFF,TGTGCCAGCAGTTACAATGGGGCGAACACCGGGGAGCTGTTTTTT
-,TRBJ2-5,-,TRBV3-1,CASSQHRRETQYF,TGTGCCAGCAGCCAACACCGACGGGAGACCCAGTACTTC
few,TRBJ2-2,TRBD2,TRBV20-1,CSALSGGPTGELFF,TGCAGTGCCCTCAGCGGGGGCCCCACCGGGGAGCTGTTTTTT